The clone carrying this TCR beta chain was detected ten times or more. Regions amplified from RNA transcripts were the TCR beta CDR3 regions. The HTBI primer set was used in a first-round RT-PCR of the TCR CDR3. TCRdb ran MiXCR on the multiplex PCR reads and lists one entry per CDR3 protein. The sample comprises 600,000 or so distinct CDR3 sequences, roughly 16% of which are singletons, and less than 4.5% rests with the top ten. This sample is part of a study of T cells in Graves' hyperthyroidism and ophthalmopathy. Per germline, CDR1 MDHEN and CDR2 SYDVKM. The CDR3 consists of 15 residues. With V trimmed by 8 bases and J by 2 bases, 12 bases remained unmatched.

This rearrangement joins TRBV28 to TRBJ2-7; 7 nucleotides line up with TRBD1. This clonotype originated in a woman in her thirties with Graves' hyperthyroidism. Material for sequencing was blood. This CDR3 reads CASHTTGTATYEQYF. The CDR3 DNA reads TGTGCCAGCCACACAACCGGGACAGCGACCTACGAGCAGTACTTC.